This T cell receptor beta chain was documented in a study of blood T cells in healthy people across ages. Trimming cost V 3 bases and J 2 bases, with 16 bases left between them. CDR1 is MGHRA, CDR2 YSYEKL, per germline. The CDR3 is made up of 16 amino acids. It was with a sample-barcoded 5' primer and a J-beta primer mix that a second PCR of roughly 7 to 11 cycles was run. Researchers report that a template-switch adaptor with 12 random nucleotides tagged each cDNA molecule. All samples yielded 3 million or more CDR3-containing paired-end reads. TCRdb re-derived calls from the 5' RACE reads in MiXCR, one entry per CDR3 protein. The sample shows about 1.5 million distinct CDR3 sequences, roughly two fifths of them seen only once. General study findings and limits: When one million T cells were used, diversity estimates were thought to be underestimates.

This clonotype showed up just a few times. What it recognizes is unknown. The rearrangement uses TRBV4-1 and TRBJ2-5; D gene unclear. The source of this sequence is a woman younger than 35 in good health. Material for sequencing was blood. The CDR3 bases are TGCGCCAGCAGCCAGGGTAGATTCACCTATCAAGAGACCCAGTACTTC. Residues: CASSQGRFTYQETQYF.